This TCR beta chain was sequenced for a study of T cells in Graves' hyperthyroidism and ophthalmopathy. Study-level results: Expanded thyroid clonotypes (above 0.001) were mostly also found in blood. Ophthalmopathy was told apart from stable hyperthyroidism by a 13 V-J model.

The study excluded patients with uncontrolled infection, other autoimmune disease, pregnancy or lactation. This clonotype was detected many times. Its antigen is unidentified. From RNA transcripts, TCR beta CDR3 regions were amplified. The TCR CDR3 was amplified in a first-round RT-PCR using the HTBI primer set. Using its own MiXCR run on the multiplex PCR reads, TCRdb lists one record per CDR3 protein. The table shows around 390,000 distinct CDR3 sequences, with more than 12% occurring only once. The CDR3 is made up of 15 amino acids. Trimming left V 0 bases short and J 8 bases short, with 16 bases between. Germline values: CDR1 DFQATT, CDR2 SNEGSKA (reference sequence).

The sequence came from a woman under 40 with Graves' ophthalmopathy. The chain is built from TRBV20-1 and TRBJ1-4, with D tentatively TRBD1 (5 bases). The sequencing input was blood. For the CDR3, the DNA is TGCAGTGCTAGAGATAATGGGGACGGGGAGGAAAAACTGTTTTTT. Translation: CSARDNGDGEEKLFF.